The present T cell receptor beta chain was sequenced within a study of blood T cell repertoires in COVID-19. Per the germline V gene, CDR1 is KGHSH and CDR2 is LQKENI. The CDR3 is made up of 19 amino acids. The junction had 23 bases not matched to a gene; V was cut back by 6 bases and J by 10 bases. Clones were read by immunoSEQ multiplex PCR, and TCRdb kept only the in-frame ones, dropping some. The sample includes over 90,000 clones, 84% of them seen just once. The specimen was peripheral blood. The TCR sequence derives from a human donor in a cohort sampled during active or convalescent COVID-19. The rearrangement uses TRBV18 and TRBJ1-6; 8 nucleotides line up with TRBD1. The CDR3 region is CASSAEMQGGQGAGSPLHF. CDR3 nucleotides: TGTGCCAGCTCCGCTGAGATGCAAGGCGGACAGGGTGCCGGATCACCCCTCCACTTT.